This T cell receptor (beta chain) was profiled in a study of blood T cell repertoires in COVID-19. V was pared by 6 bases and J by 4 bases, with 9 bases of the junction left unmatched. The CDR3 totals 15 residues. Germline-derived CDR1 and CDR2 are SGHTA and FQGTGA. The study drew participants aged roughly 18 to 95 years from about two dozen US areas. Authors' processing steps: Estimation of nucleated cell counts relied on the amplification of reference gene primers. Data came from immunoSEQ multiplex PCR; TCRdb stores just in-frame clones and leaves some out. The D gene and trimming were derived from the DNA, and the V and J assignments and clone size from that table. The sample records a few hundred thousand clones, 89% being singletons.

The origin of this receptor is a woman aged 40 to 50 who had recovered from COVID-19. The chain combines TRBV7-3 with TRBJ2-3; TRBD2 agrees at 8 bases. The sample consisted of PBMCs or T cells enriched from blood (not recorded which). In nucleotides, the CDR3 is TGTGCCAGCAGTCCCGTCGGGGGGGCCTCAGATACGCAGTATTTT. It specifies CASSPVGGASDTQYF.